This TCR beta chain is from a study of Graves' ophthalmopathy and Graves' hyperthyroidism. V dropped 2 bases and J dropped 5; count of bases not matched to a gene: 3. The CDR3 is made up of 15 amino acids. Germline V CDR1 and CDR2: MNHEY, SVGAGI. From RNA, the CDR3 regions of TCR beta chains were amplified and sequenced. HTBI-primed RT-PCR formed the first round, and a multiplex PCR formed the second. TCRdb reprocessed the multiplex PCR reads with MiXCR, giving one entry per CDR3 protein. This table holds fewer than 400,000 distinct CDR3 sequences, about 17% found once. This clonotype was detected ten times or more.

The chain recombines TRBV6-5 with TRBJ1-6; TRBD1 agrees at 7 bases. Material: peripheral blood. The receptor was isolated from a woman under 30 with Graves' ophthalmopathy. CDR3 nucleotides: TGTGCCAGCAGTTACCCGGACAGGAATAATTCACCCCTCCACTTT. Its protein is CASSYPDRNNSPLHF.